This TCR beta chain was obtained from a study of blood T cell repertoires in COVID-19. Study details: The United States, Italy and Spain supplied acute and convalescent COVID-19 samples. T cells, B-cell-depleted T cells, or PBMCs supplied cDNA or gDNA.

How the authors handled the data: From reference gene primer amplification, estimates of nucleated cell counts were derived. Profiling relied on immunoSEQ multiplex PCR, and the TCRdb table lists in-frame clones only, not all of them. The DNA gave D and trimming, while V, J and clone size come from that table. The table lists 80,000 to 100,000 clones, 80% of them singletons. Germline V gene sequence: CDR1 GTSNPN, CDR2 SVGIG (reference sequence). Deletions cut 2 bases from V and 16 bases from J, with 18 bases between. The CDR3 totals 12 residues. V is TRBV30 and J is TRBJ2-1; TRBD1 might be the D (5 bases). This TCR was sampled from a woman in her sixties or seventies with acute or convalescent COVID-19. The sample taken for sequencing was peripheral blood. CDR3 protein: CAWSPSQEIEFF. DNA of the CDR3: TGTGCCTGGAGTCCCTCACAGGAGATCGAATTCTTC.